These 20 T cell receptor beta chains originate from one sample sequenced in a study of shared clonotypes between healthy human individuals. Only in-frame clones appear in the TCRdb table, and some are missing; sequencing was by immunoSEQ multiplex PCR. The sample holds about 96,000 clones; more than 45% are singletons and the top ten take more than 13%. Sequenced: PBMCs. Receptors were obtained from a woman aged 40 to 50 in good health. Some clones in this sample may be carry-over from other donors' samples.

This clone came up many times. The chain combines TRBV4-2 with TRBJ2-2; no clear D. V was clipped by 4 bases and J by 1 base, with 13 bases between them. Germline values: CDR1 LGHNA, CDR2 YNFKEQ. The CDR3 runs 16 residues. The CDR3 nucleotides are TGTGCCAGCAGCCCCTTACGAGGCGGGAACACCGGGGAGCTGTTTTTT. Its translation: CASSPLRGGNTGELFF.

CDR3 region: CASSAPQVAYEQYF. CDR3 in DNA: TGTGCCAGCAGTGCCCCACAGGTAGCCTACGAGCAGTACTTC. V usage is TRBV28 and J usage is TRBJ2-5, with D perhaps TRBD1 (5 bases). With the DNA end fitting TRBJ2-7 better, the J assignment may be wrong. CDR1 is MDHEN, CDR2 SYDVKM, per germline. There are 14 residues in the CDR3.

This clone was observed many times. The V call is TRBV29-1, the J call TRBJ2-1; D not certain. The germline V gene encodes CDR1 SQVTM and CDR2 ANQGSEA. Between the trimmed V and J ends, which lost 7 bases and 7 bases, there was a span of 11 bases. CDR3 length: 11 residues. The CDR3 sequence is CSGAESNEQFF. DNA for the CDR3: TGCAGCGGTGCGGAGTCGAATGAGCAGTTCTTC.

Points on this clone: This likely came from a read error, as a far larger clone is one base away. This CDR3 is CASSDRATDTQHF. The CDR3 DNA reads TGTGCCAGCAGTGACAGGGCCACAGATACGCAGCATTTT. The J gene is TRBJ2-3, the V gene TRBV6-1; TRBD1 might be the D (5 bases). The last part of the DNA fits TRBJ1-5 better; the J call may be wrong. Per the germline V gene, CDR1 is MNHNS and CDR2 is SASEGT. The CDR3 has 13 residues.

This chain links TRBV10-3 with TRBJ2-6; D might be TRBD1 (5 bases). Germline-derived CDR1 and CDR2 are ENHRY and SYGVKD. The ends were cut back, 6 bases at V and 0 bases at J, with 12 bases in the middle. The CDR3 is made up of 16 amino acids. The CDR3 protein is CAISQQVTSGANVLTF. The CDR3 region has the DNA TGTGCCATCAGCCAACAGGTTACCTCTGGGGCCAACGTCCTGACTTTC.

This clone was detected ten times or more. This chain's CDR3 is CASSSQGSSYEQYF. Written as DNA, the CDR3 is TGTGCCAGCAGTTCACAGGGGAGCTCCTACGAGCAGTACTTC. The rearrangement links TRBV6-6 to TRBJ2-7; TRBD1 aligns across 7 bases. The CDR3 extends over 14 amino acids. With 4 bases clipped from V and 0 bases from J, the junction kept 3 bases outside the gene matches. Germline loops: CDR1 MNHNY, CDR2 SVGAGI (reference sequence).

This clone was detected many times. V usage is TRBV5-1 and J usage is TRBJ2-3; 9 bases line up with TRBD2. The CDR3 length is 17 residues. Germline-derived CDR1 and CDR2 are SGHRS and YFSETQ. V shed 4 bases, J shed 2 bases, and the junction held 11 bases outside the gene matches. The CDR3 region is CASSLDLAGTHTDTQYF. The CDR3 nucleotides read TGCGCCAGCAGCCTCGACCTAGCGGGAACTCACACAGATACGCAGTATTTT.

In the case of this clone: A much larger clone lies a single base off, so this may be a read error. The V call is TRBV7-3, the J call TRBJ2-1, with D possibly TRBD1 on 6 matching bases. Per germline, CDR1 SGHTA and CDR2 FQGTGA. V was cut by 5 bases and J by 0 bases, with 11 bases left in between. This CDR3 is 15 amino acids long. The CDR3 reads CASSTDRSSYNEQFF. For the CDR3, the DNA is TGTGCCAGCAGCACCGACAGGAGCTCCTACAATGAGCAGTTCTTC.

V gene TRBV30 combines with J gene TRBJ1-1; TRBD1 is a possible D gene (5 bases). Trimming removed 1 base from V and 3 bases from J, with 18 bases in between. CDR3 length: 16 residues. Germline assignment: CDR1 GTSNPN and CDR2 SVGIG (reference sequence). DNA of the CDR3: TGTGCCTGGAGTGGGGATGTAAAGGGGTCGGACACTGAAGCTTTCTTT. It encodes CAWSGDVKGSDTEAFF.

The chain recombines TRBV27 with TRBJ2-1; no clear D. Per the germline V gene, CDR1 is MNHEY and CDR2 is SMNVEV (reference sequence). The ends were cut back, 3 bases at V and 8 bases at J, with 5 bases in the middle. This CDR3 has 11 amino acids. The CDR3 sequence is CASSFRYEQFF. CDR3 DNA: TGTGCCAGCAGTTTTAGATATGAGCAGTTCTTC.

On this clone itself: This could be a read error, since a much larger clone is one nucleotide away. The chain combines TRBV15 with TRBJ2-7; D may be TRBD2 (6 bases). The CDR3 sequence is 11 residues long. In germline, CDR1 is LNHNV, CDR2 YYDKDF (reference sequence). The CDR3 DNA is TGTGCCACCGGGACTTTGTACGAGCAGTGCTTC. Encoded protein: CATGTLYEQCF. Combining the CDR3 with reference TRBV15 and TRBJ2-7 gives the whole variable domain DAMVIQNPRYQVTQFGKPVTLSCSQTLNHNVMYWYQQKSSQAPKLLFHYYDKDFNNEADTPDNFQSRRPNTSFCFLDIRSPGLGDTAMYLCATGTLYEQCFGPGTRLTVT.

V gene TRBV30 combines with J gene TRBJ2-5, with a tentative D call TRBD1 (5 bases). Germline-derived CDR1 and CDR2 are GTSNPN and SVGIG (reference sequence). This CDR3 is 12 amino acids long. V lost 1 base and J lost 5, with 8 bases in between. The CDR3 DNA sequence: TGTGCCTGGAGTGGGGGCGAGGAGACCCAGTACTTC. It is translated as CAWSGGEETQYF. The full variable domain, rest sourced from reference TRBV30 and TRBJ2-5, is SQTIHQWPATLVQPVGSPLSLECTVEGTSNPNLYWYRQAAGRGLQLLFYSVGIGQISSEVPQNLSASRPQDRQFILSSKKLLLSDSGFYLCAWSGGEETQYFGPGTRLLVL.

Only a few counts were recorded for this clone. The chain employs TRBV11-3 and TRBJ2-5; TRBD2 matches at 8 bases. The CDR3 loop spans 14 amino acids. V dropped 2 bases and J dropped 5; count of bases not matched to a gene: 4. The germline V gene has CDR1 SGHNT and CDR2 YENEEA. Here the CDR3 DNA reads TGTGCCAGCAGCTTATACGGGAGGGGGGAGACCCAGTACTTC. Protein product: CASSLYGRGETQYF.

This chain connects TRBV5-1 to TRBJ1-1, with D unresolved. V gave up 4 bases and J gave up 1 base, with 14 bases separating them. Germline CDR1 reads SGHRS; CDR2 reads YFSETQ. The CDR3 sequence is 15 residues long. Here the CDR3 reads CASSVVDLTNTEAFF. The CDR3, as DNA: TGCGCCAGCAGCGTAGTCGACCTAACGAACACTGAAGCTTTCTTT. Full variable domain (outside the CDR3, taken from reference TRBV5-1 and TRBJ1-1): KAGVTQTPRYLIKTRGQQVTLSCSPISGHRSVSWYQQTPGQGLQFLFEYFSETQRNKGNFPGRFSGRQFSNSRSEMNVSTLELGDSALYLCASSVVDLTNTEAFFGQGTRLTVV.

V gene TRBV30 combines with J gene TRBJ2-5, with TRBD1 matching over 8 bases. J was trimmed by 5 bases and V by 7 bases; bases with no gene match: 3. CDR3 length: 11 residues. Germline loops: CDR1 GTSNPN, CDR2 SVGIG (reference sequence). The CDR3 spells CASGQGETQYF. CDR3 nucleotides: TGTGCCTCAGGACAGGGTGAGACCCAGTACTTC.

This clone appeared a few times. This chain links TRBV30 with TRBJ1-2; 8 nucleotides agree with TRBD1. This CDR3 is built from 13 residues. After removal of 6 bases from V and 7 bases from J, the junction contained 10 bases not matched to a gene. The V gene's germline CDR1 is GTSNPN and CDR2 SVGIG (reference sequence). In DNA form, the CDR3 reads TGTGCCTGCGCGACAGGGGCATTAGGTGGCTACACCTTC. It yields the protein CACATGALGGYTF.

This clone was recorded many times. This chain connects TRBV2 to TRBJ1-5, with D tentatively TRBD1 (6 bases). Germline CDR1 and CDR2: SNHLY and FYNNEI. V lost 2 bases and J 6 bases, leaving 11 bases between the germline ends. The CDR3 is 14 residues long. CDR3 loop: CASSERPGAQPQHF. The CDR3 DNA is TGTGCCAGCAGTGAACGGCCAGGGGCTCAGCCCCAGCATTTT.

The chain links TRBV6-5 to TRBJ1-1, with no clear D. Trimming took off 8 bases at V and 4 bases at J, with 20 bases between the two ends. The CDR3 is made up of 15 amino acids. In germline, CDR1 is MNHEY, CDR2 SVGAGI. The CDR3 loop is CASHRGLMFFTEAFF. The DNA of the CDR3 is TGTGCCAGCCATCGGGGTTTGATGTTCTTCACTGAAGCTTTCTTT.

DNA for the CDR3: TGTGCCAGCAGCCAAGCACTCAGCTCTGGGGCCAACGTCCTGACTTTC. Its protein product is CASSQALSSGANVLTF. The chain couples TRBV4-2 to TRBJ2-6, with D uncertain. Germline assignment: CDR1 LGHNA and CDR2 YNFKEQ. The V and J ends lost 1 base and 0 bases respectively, with 7 bases between them. CDR3 length: 16 residues.

Ten or more counts support this clone. The genes are TRBV11-3 and TRBJ2-2; 7 bases map to TRBD2. Germline V gene data show CDR1 as SGHNT and CDR2 as YENEEA. The V segment lost 2 bases and the J segment 6 bases; nucleotides outside the gene matches: 3. The CDR3 consists of 14 residues. The DNA of the CDR3 is TGTGCCAGCAGCTTAAGCGGGACGTCCGGGGAGCTGTTTTTT. It specifies CASSLSGTSGELFF.